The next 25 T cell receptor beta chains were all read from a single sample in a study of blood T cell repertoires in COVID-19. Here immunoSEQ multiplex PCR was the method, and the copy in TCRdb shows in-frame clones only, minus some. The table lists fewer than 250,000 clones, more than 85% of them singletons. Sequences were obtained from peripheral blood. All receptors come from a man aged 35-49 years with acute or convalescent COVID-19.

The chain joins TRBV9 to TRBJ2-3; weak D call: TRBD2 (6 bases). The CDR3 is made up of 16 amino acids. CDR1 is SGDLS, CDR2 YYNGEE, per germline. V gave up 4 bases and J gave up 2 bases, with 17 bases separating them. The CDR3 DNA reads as TGTGCCAGCAGCCCCAGTAGGGACTCTAACACAGATACGCAGTATTTT. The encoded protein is CASSPSRDSNTDTQYF. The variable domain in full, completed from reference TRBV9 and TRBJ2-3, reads DSGVTQTPKHLITATGQRVTLRCSPRSGDLSVYWYQQSLDQGLQFLIQYYNGEERAKGNILERFSAQQFPDLHSELNLSSLELGDSALYFCASSPSRDSNTDTQYFGPGTRLTVL.

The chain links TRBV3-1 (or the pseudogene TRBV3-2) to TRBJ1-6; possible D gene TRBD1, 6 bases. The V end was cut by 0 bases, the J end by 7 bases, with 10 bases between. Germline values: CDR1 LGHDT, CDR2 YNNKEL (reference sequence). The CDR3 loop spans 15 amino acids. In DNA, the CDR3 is TGTGCCAGCAGCCAAGAACTCACAGGGAATTCACCCCTCCACTTT. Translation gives CASSQELTGNSPLHF.

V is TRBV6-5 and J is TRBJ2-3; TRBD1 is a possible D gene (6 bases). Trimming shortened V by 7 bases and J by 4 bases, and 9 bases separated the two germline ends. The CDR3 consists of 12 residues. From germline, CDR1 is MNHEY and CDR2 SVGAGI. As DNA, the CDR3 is TGTGCCAGCACGTACAGGGCAGATACGCAGTATTTT. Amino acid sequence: CASTYRADTQYF.

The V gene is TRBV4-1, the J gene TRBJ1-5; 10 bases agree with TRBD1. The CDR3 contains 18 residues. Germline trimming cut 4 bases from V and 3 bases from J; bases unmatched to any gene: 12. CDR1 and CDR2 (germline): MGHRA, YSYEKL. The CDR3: CASSLVASGTGDNQPQHF. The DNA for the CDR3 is TGCGCCAGCAGCCTAGTAGCCTCGGGGACAGGGGACAATCAGCCCCAGCATTTT.

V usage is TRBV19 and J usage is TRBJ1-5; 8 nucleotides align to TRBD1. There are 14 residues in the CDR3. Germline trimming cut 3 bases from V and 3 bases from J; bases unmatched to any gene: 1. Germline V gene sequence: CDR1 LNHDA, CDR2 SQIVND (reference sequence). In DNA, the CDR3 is TGTGCCAGTAGTATCAGGGGGCCCAATCAGCCCCAGCATTTT. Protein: CASSIRGPNQPQHF. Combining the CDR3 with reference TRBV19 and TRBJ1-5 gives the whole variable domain DGGITQSPKYLFRKEGQNVTLSCEQNLNHDAMYWYRQDPGQGLRLIYYSQIVNDFQKGDIAEGYSVSREKKESFPLTVTSAQKNPTAFYLCASSIRGPNQPQHFGDGTRLSIL.

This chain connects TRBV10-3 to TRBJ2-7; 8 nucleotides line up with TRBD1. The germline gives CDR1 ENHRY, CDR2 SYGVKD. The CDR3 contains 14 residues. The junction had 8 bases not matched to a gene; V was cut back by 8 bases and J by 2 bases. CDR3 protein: CAIQKGQATYEQYF. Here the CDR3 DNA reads TGTGCCATCCAAAAGGGACAGGCGACCTACGAGCAGTACTTC.

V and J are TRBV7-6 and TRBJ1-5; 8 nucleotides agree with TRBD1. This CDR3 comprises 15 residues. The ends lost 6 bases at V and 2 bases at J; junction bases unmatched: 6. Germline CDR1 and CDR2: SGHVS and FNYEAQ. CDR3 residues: CASSPGQGGNQPQHF. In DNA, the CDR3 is TGTGCCAGCAGTCCAGGACAGGGCGGCAATCAGCCCCAGCATTTT.

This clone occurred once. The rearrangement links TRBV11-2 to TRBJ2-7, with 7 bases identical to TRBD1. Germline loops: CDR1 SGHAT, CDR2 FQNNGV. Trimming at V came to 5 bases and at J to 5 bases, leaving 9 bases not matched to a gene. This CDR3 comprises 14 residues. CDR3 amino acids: CASSRSGQSHEQYF. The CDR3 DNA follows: TGTGCCAGCAGCCGGTCGGGACAGAGTCACGAGCAGTACTTC.

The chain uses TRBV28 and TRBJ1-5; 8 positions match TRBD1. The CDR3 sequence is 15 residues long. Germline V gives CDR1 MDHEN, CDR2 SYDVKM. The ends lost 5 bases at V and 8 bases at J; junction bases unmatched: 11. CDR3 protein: CASSRQGALRKPQHF. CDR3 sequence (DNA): TGTGCCAGCAGTCGTCAGGGGGCGCTTAGGAAGCCCCAGCATTTT.

CDR3 sequence: CASKGASYNSPLHF. In DNA form, the CDR3 reads TGTGCCAGTAAGGGGGCAAGTTATAATTCACCCCTCCACTTT. V is TRBV19 and J is TRBJ1-6; 7 bases map to TRBD1. The trim removed 7 bases at V and 4 bases at J, leaving 4 bases unmatched. There are 14 residues in the CDR3. Germline CDR1 and CDR2: LNHDA and SQIVND (reference sequence).

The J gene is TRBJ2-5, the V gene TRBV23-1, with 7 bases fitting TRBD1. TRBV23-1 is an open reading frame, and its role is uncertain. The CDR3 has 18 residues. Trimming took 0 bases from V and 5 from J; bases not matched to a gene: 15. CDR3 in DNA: TGCGCCAGCAGTCAATCGCATTTTAGGGGGCCTCTACCGGAGACCCAGTACTTC. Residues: CASSQSHFRGPLPETQYF.

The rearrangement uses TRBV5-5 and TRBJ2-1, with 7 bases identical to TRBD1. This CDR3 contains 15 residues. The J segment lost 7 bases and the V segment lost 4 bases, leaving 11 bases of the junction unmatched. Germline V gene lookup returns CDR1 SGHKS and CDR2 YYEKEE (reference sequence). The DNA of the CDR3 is TGTGCCAGCAGCCTCTGGGACAGCTTTGGGAATGAGCAGTTCTTC. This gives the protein CASSLWDSFGNEQFF.

The CDR3 is CASSSPGGSSYNEQFF. The CDR3 region has the DNA TGTGCCAGTAGTAGCCCCGGGGGAAGCTCCTACAATGAGCAGTTCTTC. The chain employs TRBV19 and TRBJ2-1, with D possibly being TRBD2 (6 bases). Trimming took off 4 bases at V and 0 bases at J, with 13 bases between the two ends. Germline CDR1 LNHDA, CDR2 SQIVND (reference sequence). This CDR3 contains 16 residues. The whole variable domain, filled in from reference TRBV19 and TRBJ2-1, reads DGGITQSPKYLFRKEGQNVTLSCEQNLNHDAMYWYRQDPGQGLRLIYYSQIVNDFQKGDIAEGYSVSREKKESFPLTVTSAQKNPTAFYLCASSSPGGSSYNEQFFGPGTRLTVL.

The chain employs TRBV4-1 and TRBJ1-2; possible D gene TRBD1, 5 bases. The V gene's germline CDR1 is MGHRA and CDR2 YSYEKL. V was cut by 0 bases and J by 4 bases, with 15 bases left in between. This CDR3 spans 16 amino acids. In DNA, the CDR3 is TGCGCCAGCAGCCAAGATTGGGCAGGGATGGTCTATGGCTACACCTTC. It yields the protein CASSQDWAGMVYGYTF.

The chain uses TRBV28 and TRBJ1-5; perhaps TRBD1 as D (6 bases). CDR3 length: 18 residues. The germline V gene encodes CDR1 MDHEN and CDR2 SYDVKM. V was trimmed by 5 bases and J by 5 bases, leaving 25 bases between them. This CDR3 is CASSLRTRGQPLYQPQHF. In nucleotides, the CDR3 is TGTGCCAGCAGTCTTCGTACGAGAGGACAGCCCTTATATCAGCCCCAGCATTTT.

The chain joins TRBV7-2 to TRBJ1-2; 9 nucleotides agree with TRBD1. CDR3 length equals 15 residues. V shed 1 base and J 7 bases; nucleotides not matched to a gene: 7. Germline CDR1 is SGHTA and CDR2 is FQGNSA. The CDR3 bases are TGTGCCAGCAGCTTAGGAAGACAGGGGGGCTTTGGCTACACCTTC. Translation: CASSLGRQGGFGYTF.

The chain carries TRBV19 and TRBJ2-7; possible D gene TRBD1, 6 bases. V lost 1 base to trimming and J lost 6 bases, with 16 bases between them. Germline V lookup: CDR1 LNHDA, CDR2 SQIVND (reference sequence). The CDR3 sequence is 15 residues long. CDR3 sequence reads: CASSIGWTARREQYF. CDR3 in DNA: TGTGCCAGTAGTATAGGTTGGACAGCAAGACGCGAGCAGTACTTC.

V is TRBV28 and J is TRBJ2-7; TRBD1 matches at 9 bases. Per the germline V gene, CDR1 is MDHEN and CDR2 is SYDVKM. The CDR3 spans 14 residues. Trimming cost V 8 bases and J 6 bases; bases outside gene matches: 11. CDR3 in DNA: TGTGCCAGCGAAAACAGGGGGCTGTCCGGCGAGCAGTACTTC. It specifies CASENRGLSGEQYF.

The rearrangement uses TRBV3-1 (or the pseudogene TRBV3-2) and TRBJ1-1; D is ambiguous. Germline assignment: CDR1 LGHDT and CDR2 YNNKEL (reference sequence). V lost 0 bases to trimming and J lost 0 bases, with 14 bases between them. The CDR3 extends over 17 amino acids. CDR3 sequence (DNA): TGTGCCAGCAGCCAAGATCTACCAGATACTATGAACACTGAAGCTTTCTTT. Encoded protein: CASSQDLPDTMNTEAFF.

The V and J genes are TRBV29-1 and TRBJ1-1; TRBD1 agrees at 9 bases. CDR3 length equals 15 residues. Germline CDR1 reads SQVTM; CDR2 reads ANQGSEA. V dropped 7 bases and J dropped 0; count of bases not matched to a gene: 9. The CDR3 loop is CSGGTGMTMNTEAFF. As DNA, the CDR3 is TGCAGCGGGGGGACAGGGATGACAATGAACACTGAAGCTTTCTTT.

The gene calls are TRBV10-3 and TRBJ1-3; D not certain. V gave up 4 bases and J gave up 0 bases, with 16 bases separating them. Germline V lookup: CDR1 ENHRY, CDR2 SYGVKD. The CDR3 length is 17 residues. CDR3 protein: CAISVTDPKSSGNTIYF. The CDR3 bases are TGTGCCATCAGTGTTACAGACCCCAAGAGCTCTGGAAACACCATATATTTT.

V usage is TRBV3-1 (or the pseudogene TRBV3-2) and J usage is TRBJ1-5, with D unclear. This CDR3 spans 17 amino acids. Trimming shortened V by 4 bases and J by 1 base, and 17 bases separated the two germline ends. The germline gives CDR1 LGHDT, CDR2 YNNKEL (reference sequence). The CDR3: CASSPSTGLKSNQPQHF. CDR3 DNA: TGTGCCAGCAGCCCCAGCACGGGGTTGAAGAGCAATCAGCCCCAGCATTTT.

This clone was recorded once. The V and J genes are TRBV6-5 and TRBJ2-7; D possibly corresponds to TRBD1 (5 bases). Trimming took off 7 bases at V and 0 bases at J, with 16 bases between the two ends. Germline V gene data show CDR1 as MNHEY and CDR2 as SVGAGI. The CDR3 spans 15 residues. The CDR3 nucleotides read TGTGCCAGCAAGGGGTTAATATTCGACTCCTACGAGCAGTACTTC. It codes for CASKGLIFDSYEQYF.

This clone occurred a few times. CDR3 DNA sequence: TGTGCCAGCAGCCAAGATTGGGGCATCTACGAGCAGTACTTC. This gives the protein CASSQDWGIYEQYF. The rearrangement joins TRBV3-1 (or the pseudogene TRBV3-2) to TRBJ2-7; D possibly corresponds to TRBD1 (5 bases). V was cut by 0 bases and J by 3 bases, with 9 bases left in between. Germline loops: CDR1 LGHDT, CDR2 YNNKEL (reference sequence). CDR3 length: 14 amino acids.

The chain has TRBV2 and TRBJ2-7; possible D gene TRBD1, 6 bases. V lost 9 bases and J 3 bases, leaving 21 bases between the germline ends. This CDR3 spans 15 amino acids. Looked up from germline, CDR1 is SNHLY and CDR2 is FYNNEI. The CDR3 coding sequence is TGTGCCAGTCGTGGGGCGGTCGGGACACACTACGAGCAGTACTTC. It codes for CASRGAVGTHYEQYF.